These 18 T cell receptor beta chains share one sample of origin, sequenced in a study of blood T cell repertoires in COVID-19. The protocol was immunoSEQ multiplex PCR, while the TCRdb copy is restricted to in-frame clones and leaves out a portion. This sample has 160,000 or so clones, with 85% found just once. Sample: peripheral blood. Receptors were obtained from a woman between 50 and 59 years old with COVID-19, enrolled during active disease.

This clone was picked up one time. This chain links TRBV7-9 with TRBJ1-1; D gene uncertain. The CDR3 consists of 15 residues. Trimming removed 0 bases at V and 2 bases at J, with 10 bases between. Germline-derived CDR1 and CDR2 are SEHNR and FQNEAQ (reference sequence). CDR3 DNA sequence: TGTGCCAGCAGCTTAGCGGTAACAGCCAACACTGAAGCTTTCTTT. Protein sequence: CASSLAVTANTEAFF.

V and J are TRBV7-9 and TRBJ1-2, with 9 bases identical to TRBD1. The J segment lost 4 bases and the V segment lost 5 bases, leaving 2 bases of the junction unmatched. This CDR3 is built from 13 residues. Per germline, CDR1 SEHNR and CDR2 FQNEAQ (reference sequence). CDR3: CASSPDRGYGYTF. CDR3 sequence (DNA): TGTGCCAGCAGCCCGGACAGGGGCTATGGCTACACCTTC.

The chain couples TRBV30 to TRBJ1-2; 7 bases are shared with TRBD1. J was trimmed by 8 bases and V by 3 bases; bases with no gene match: 12. The length of the CDR3 is 14 residues. Germline V gene sequence: CDR1 GTSNPN, CDR2 SVGIG (reference sequence). The CDR3: CAWSERITGVGYTF. As DNA, the CDR3 is TGTGCCTGGAGCGAACGGATTACAGGGGTCGGCTACACCTTC.

The V and J genes are TRBV13 and TRBJ1-1; D call uncertain. Trimming removed 5 bases from V and 1 base from J, with 14 bases in between. The CDR3 covers 15 residues. Germline assignment: CDR1 PRHDT and CDR2 FYEKMQ (reference sequence). CDR3 bases: TGTGCCAGCAGCCAATCTGCGCGCGGGAACACTGAAGCTTTCTTT. This sequence encodes CASSQSARGNTEAFF. Together with reference TRBV13 and TRBJ1-1, the CDR3 gives the full variable domain: AAGVIQSPRHLIKEKRETATLKCYPIPRHDTVYWYQQGPGQDPQFLISFYEKMQSDKGSIPDRFSAQQFSDYHSELNMSSLELGDSALYFCASSQSARGNTEAFFGQGTRLTVV.

The rearrangement links TRBV14 to TRBJ2-4, with 7 bases matching TRBD1. The germline gives CDR1 SGHDN, CDR2 FVKESK. The CDR3 contains 15 residues. The junction had 15 bases not matched to a gene; V was cut back by 4 bases and J by 12 bases. In DNA form, the CDR3 reads TGTGCCAGCAGCCCCGGACAGGCTCTAGAACCAGATCAGTACTTC. This translates into CASSPGQALEPDQYF.

The V gene is TRBV15, the J gene TRBJ1-1; D not resolved. Germline assignment: CDR1 LNHNV and CDR2 YYDKDF (reference sequence). CDR3 length equals 12 residues. V lost 4 bases to trimming and J lost 11 bases, with 14 bases between them. CDR3 nucleotide sequence: TGTGCCACCAGCACCCGTGAGGGAGGGGCTTTCTTT. This sequence encodes CATSTREGGAFF.

The V and J genes are TRBV18 and TRBJ2-6; 7 bases are shared with TRBD1. CDR1 is KGHSH, CDR2 LQKENI, per germline. CDR3 length equals 18 residues. Trimming at V came to 0 bases and at J to 0 bases, leaving 5 bases not matched to a gene. The CDR3 nucleotides are TGTGCCAGCTCACCACCGCAGACAGGGCTCTCTGGGGCCAACGTCCTGACTTTC. Translated: CASSPPQTGLSGANVLTF.

This chain joins TRBV30 and TRBJ2-2; 9 positions match TRBD1. CDR1 is GTSNPN, CDR2 SVGIG, per germline (reference sequence). Trimming removed 5 bases from V and 5 bases from J; junction bases left unmatched: 0. The CDR3 has 12 residues. DNA for the CDR3: TGTGCCTGGGGGACAGGGACCGGGGAGCTGTTTTTT. It is translated as CAWGTGTGELFF.

Many counts were recorded for this clone. The chain combines TRBV7-9 with TRBJ1-3; 9 bases fit TRBD1. The CDR3 has 15 residues. Germline V lookup: CDR1 SEHNR, CDR2 FQNEAQ (reference sequence). The junction had 3 bases not matched to a gene; V was cut back by 5 bases and J by 1 base. The CDR3 bases are TGTGCCAGCAGCCAGGACAGGGGATCTGGAAACACCATATATTTT. Protein: CASSQDRGSGNTIYF.

V is TRBV29-1 and J is TRBJ1-2, with 7 nucleotides matching TRBD1. CDR3 length equals 15 residues. Per the germline V gene, CDR1 is SQVTM and CDR2 is ANQGSEA. V shed 0 bases, J shed 4 bases, and the junction held 8 bases outside the gene matches. As DNA, the CDR3 is TGCAGCGTTGAAGAAGGACAGGAGCGGTCCTATGGCTACACCTTC. Amino acids: CSVEEGQERSYGYTF.

This CDR3 reads CASSSGTWGNEQFF. The CDR3 nucleotides read TGCGCCAGCAGCAGCGGGACATGGGGCAATGAGCAGTTCTTC. The gene calls are TRBV5-1 and TRBJ2-1; TRBD2 is a possible D gene (7 bases). V dropped 4 bases and J dropped 6 bases, with 14 bases sitting between them. The CDR3 is made up of 14 amino acids. Germline values: CDR1 SGHRS, CDR2 YFSETQ. Full variable domain (remainder filled in from reference TRBV5-1 and TRBJ2-1): KAGVTQTPRYLIKTRGQQVTLSCSPISGHRSVSWYQQTPGQGLQFLFEYFSETQRNKGNFPGRFSGRQFSNSRSEMNVSTLELGDSALYLCASSSGTWGNEQFFGPGTRLTVL.

This chain joins TRBV28 and TRBJ1-4; D is uncertain. Trimming left V 5 bases short and J 7 bases short, with 17 bases between. Germline V gene sequence: CDR1 MDHEN, CDR2 SYDVKM. The CDR3 length is 15 residues. CDR3 loop: CASSLSLLMSEKLFF. CDR3 coding DNA: TGTGCCAGCAGTCTCTCACTTTTGATGAGTGAAAAACTGTTTTTT.

The genes are TRBV3-1 (or the pseudogene TRBV3-2) and TRBJ2-4; possible D gene TRBD2, 7 bases. From germline, CDR1 is LGHDT and CDR2 YNNKEL (reference sequence). V lost 0 bases, J lost 0 bases, and 9 bases lay in between. The CDR3 is made up of 16 amino acids. CDR3 DNA: TGTGCCAGCAGCCAAGAAAGGGGGGGAGCCAAAAACATTCAGTACTTC. The encoded protein is CASSQERGGAKNIQYF.

This CDR3 is CASSIGRDRDEQFF. The CDR3 nucleotides read TGTGCCAGTAGTATAGGCAGGGATCGGGATGAGCAGTTCTTC. This chain joins TRBV19 and TRBJ2-1, with D perhaps matching TRBD1 (5 bases). V shed 1 base and J shed 8 bases, with 12 bases lying between them. Germline V lookup: CDR1 LNHDA, CDR2 SQIVND (reference sequence). CDR3 length equals 14 residues.

The gene calls are TRBV19 and TRBJ1-5; a possible D gene is TRBD1 (6 bases). V dropped 3 bases and J dropped 9 bases, with 15 bases sitting between them. The CDR3 is made up of 14 amino acids. Looked up from germline, CDR1 is LNHDA and CDR2 is SQIVND (reference sequence). CDR3 nucleotide sequence: TGTGCCAGTAGTATCACCAGGGGTGGGTCGCCCCAGCATTTT. Residues: CASSITRGGSPQHF.

The chain carries TRBV5-1 and TRBJ2-1, with 10 bases fitting TRBD2. The junction had 19 bases not matched to a gene; V was cut back by 4 bases and J by 0 bases. The germline CDR1 and CDR2 sequences are SGHRS and YFSETQ. The CDR3 runs 21 residues. The CDR3 DNA reads as TGCGCCAGCAGCAGCTTCCTGGCAGCGGGGGGGCCGCGGAGCTCCTACAATGAGCAGTTCTTC. This encodes CASSSFLAAGGPRSSYNEQFF.

The chain joins TRBV12-3 or TRBV12-4 to TRBJ2-5; D is unresolved. CDR3 length equals 13 residues. Trimming left V 3 bases short and J 5 bases short, with 10 bases between. The CDR3 coding sequence is TGTGCCAGCAGTTTCCAACTTTTGGAGACCCAGTACTTC. The encoded protein is CASSFQLLETQYF.

This clone was detected only once. The chain joins TRBV6-2 or TRBV6-3 to TRBJ2-2, with 7 bases identical to TRBD1. The CDR3 totals 17 residues. With V trimmed by 4 bases and J by 4 bases, 12 bases remained unmatched. Looked up from germline, CDR1 is MNHEY and CDR2 is SVGEGT. The chain's CDR3 is CASSFTTGLARTGELFF. The CDR3 bases are TGTGCCAGCAGTTTCACGACAGGGTTGGCCCGCACCGGGGAGCTGTTTTTT.